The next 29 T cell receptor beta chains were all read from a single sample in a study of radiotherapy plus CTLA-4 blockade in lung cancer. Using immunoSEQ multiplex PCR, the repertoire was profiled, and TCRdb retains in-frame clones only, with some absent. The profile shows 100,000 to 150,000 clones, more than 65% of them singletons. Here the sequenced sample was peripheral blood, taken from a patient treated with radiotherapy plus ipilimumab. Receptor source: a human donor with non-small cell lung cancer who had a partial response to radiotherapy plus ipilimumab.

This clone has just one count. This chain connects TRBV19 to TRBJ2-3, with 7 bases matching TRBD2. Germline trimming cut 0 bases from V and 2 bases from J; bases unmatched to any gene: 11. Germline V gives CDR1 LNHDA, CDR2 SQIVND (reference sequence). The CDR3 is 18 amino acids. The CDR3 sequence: CASSIDRGGSGTTDTQYF. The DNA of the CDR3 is TGTGCCAGTAGTATAGATCGGGGCGGAAGCGGGACCACAGATACGCAGTATTTT.

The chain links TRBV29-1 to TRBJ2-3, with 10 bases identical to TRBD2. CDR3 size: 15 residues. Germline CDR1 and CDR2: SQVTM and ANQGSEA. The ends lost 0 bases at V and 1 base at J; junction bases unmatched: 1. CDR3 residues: CSVEEGTSGTDTQYF. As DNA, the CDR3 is TGCAGCGTTGAAGAGGGGACTAGCGGCACAGATACGCAGTATTTT.

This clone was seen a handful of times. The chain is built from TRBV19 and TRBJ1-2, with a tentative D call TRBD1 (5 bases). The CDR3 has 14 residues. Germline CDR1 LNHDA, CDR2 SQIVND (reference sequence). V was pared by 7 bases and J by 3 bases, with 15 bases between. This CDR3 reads CASNPTAGYYGYTF. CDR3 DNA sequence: TGTGCCAGTAACCCGACAGCCGGGTACTATGGCTACACCTTC.

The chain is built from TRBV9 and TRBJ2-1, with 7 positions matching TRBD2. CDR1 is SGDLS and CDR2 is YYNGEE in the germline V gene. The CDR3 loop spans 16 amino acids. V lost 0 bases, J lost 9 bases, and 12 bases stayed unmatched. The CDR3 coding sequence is TGTGCCAGCAGCGTAGCGGGGGGAGCGGGAATAGGTGAGCAGTTCTTC. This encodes CASSVAGGAGIGEQFF. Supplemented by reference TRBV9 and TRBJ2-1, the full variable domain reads DSGVTQTPKHLITATGQRVTLRCSPRSGDLSVYWYQQSLDQGLQFLIQYYNGEERAKGNILERFSAQQFPDLHSELNLSSLELGDSALYFCASSVAGGAGIGEQFFGPGTRLTVL.

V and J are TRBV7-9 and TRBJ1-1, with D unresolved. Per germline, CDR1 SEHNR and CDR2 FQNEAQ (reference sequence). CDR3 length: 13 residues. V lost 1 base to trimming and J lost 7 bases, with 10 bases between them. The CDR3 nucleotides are TGTGCCAGCAGCTTAGTTTTTCTGAGTGAAGCTTTCTTT. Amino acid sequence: CASSLVFLSEAFF.

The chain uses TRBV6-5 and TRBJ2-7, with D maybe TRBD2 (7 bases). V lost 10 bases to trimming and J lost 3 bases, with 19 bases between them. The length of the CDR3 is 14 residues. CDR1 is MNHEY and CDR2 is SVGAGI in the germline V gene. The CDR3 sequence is CAIKRDTSFYEQYF. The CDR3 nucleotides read TGTGCCATAAAGCGGGACACCAGTTTCTACGAGCAGTACTTC.

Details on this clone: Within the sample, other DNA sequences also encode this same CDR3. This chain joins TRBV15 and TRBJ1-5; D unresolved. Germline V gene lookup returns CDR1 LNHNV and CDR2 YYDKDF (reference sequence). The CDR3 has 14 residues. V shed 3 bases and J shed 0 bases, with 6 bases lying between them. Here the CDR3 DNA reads TGTGCCACCAGCAGGGCGGGTAGCAATCAGCCCCAGCATTTT. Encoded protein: CATSRAGSNQPQHF.

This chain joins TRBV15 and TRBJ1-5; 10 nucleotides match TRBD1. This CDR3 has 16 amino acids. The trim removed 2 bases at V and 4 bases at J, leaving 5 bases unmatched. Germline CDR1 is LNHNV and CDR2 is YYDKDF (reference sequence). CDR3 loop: CATSRKSGQGNQPQHF. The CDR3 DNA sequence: TGTGCCACCAGCAGAAAGTCGGGACAGGGGAATCAGCCCCAGCATTTT.

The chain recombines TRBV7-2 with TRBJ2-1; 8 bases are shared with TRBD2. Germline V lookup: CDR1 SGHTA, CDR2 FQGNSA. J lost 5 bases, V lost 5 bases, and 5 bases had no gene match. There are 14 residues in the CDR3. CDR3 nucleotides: TGTGCCAGCAGCCTAGGGACTAGAAACAATGAGCAGTTCTTC. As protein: CASSLGTRNNEQFF. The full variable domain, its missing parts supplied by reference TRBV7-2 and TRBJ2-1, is GAGVSQSPSNKVTEKGKDVELRCDPISGHTALYWYRQSLGQGLEFLIYFQGNSAPDKSGLPSDRFSAERTGGSVSTLTIQRTQQEDSAVYLCASSLGTRNNEQFFGPGTRLTVL.

The CDR3 coding sequence is TGTGCCAGCAGTTGGCCGGGACTAGCGGTCTACGAGCAGTACTTC. As protein: CASSWPGLAVYEQYF. The gene calls are TRBV28 and TRBJ2-7, with 11 bases identical to TRBD2. This CDR3 spans 15 amino acids. The germline gives CDR1 MDHEN, CDR2 SYDVKM. J was trimmed by 3 bases and V by 4 bases; bases with no gene match: 5. The whole variable domain, remainder taken from reference TRBV28 and TRBJ2-7, is DVKVTQSSRYLVKRTGEKVFLECVQDMDHENMFWYRQDPGLGLRLIYFSYDVKMKEKGDIPEGYSVSREKKERFSLILESASTNQTSMYLCASSWPGLAVYEQYFGPGTRLTVT.

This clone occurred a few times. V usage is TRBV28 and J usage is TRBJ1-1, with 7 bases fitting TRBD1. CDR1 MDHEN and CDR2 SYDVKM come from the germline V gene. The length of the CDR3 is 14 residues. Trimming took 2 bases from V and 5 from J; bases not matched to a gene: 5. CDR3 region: CASSLVQGVTEAFF. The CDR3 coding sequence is TGTGCCAGCAGTTTAGTGCAGGGGGTAACTGAAGCTTTCTTT.

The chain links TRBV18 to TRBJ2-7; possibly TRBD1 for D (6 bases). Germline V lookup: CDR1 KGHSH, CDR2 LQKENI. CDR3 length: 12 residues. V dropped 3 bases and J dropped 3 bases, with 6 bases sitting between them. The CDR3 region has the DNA TGTGCCAGCTCACCGACAGGCTACGAGCAGTACGTC. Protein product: CASSPTGYEQYV.

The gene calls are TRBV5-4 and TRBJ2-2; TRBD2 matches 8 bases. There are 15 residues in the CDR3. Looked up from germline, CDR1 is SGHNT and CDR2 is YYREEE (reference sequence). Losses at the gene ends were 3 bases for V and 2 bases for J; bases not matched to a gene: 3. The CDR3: CASSYTSGNTGELFF. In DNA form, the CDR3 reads TGTGCCAGCAGCTACACTAGCGGTAACACCGGGGAGCTGTTTTTT.

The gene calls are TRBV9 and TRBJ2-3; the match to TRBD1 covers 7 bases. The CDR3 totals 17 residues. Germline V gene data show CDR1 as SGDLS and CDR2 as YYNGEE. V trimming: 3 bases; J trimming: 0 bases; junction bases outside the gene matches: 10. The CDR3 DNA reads TGTGCCAGCAGCGCAACAGGGGCCCTATATAGCACAGATACGCAGTATTTT. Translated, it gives CASSATGALYSTDTQYF. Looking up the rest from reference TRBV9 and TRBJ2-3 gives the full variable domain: DSGVTQTPKHLITATGQRVTLRCSPRSGDLSVYWYQQSLDQGLQFLIQYYNGEERAKGNILERFSAQQFPDLHSELNLSSLELGDSALYFCASSATGALYSTDTQYFGPGTRLTVL.

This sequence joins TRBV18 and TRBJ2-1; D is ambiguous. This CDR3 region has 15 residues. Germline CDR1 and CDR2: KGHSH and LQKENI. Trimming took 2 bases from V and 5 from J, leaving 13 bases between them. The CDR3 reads CASSPSAAVHNEQFF. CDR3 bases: TGTGCCAGCTCACCAAGCGCCGCGGTGCACAATGAGCAGTTCTTC.

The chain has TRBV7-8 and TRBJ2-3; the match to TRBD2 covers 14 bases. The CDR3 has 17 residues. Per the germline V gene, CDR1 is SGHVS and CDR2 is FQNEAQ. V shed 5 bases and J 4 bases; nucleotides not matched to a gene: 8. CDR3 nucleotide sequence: TGTGCCAGCAGCCCCTGGACTAGCGGGAGGATACCAGATACGCAGTATTTT. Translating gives CASSPWTSGRIPDTQYF.

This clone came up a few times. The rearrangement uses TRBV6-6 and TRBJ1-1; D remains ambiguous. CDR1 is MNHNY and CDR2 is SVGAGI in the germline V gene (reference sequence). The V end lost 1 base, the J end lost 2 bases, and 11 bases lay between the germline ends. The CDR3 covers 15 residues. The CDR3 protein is CASSYYDSVNTEAFF. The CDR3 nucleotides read TGTGCCAGCAGTTACTACGACTCAGTAAACACTGAAGCTTTCTTT.

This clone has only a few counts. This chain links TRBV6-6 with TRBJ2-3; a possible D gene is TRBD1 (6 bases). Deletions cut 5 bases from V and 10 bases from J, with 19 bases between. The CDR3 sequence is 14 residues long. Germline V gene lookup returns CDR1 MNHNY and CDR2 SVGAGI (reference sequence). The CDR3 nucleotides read TGTGCCAGCAGTGACACACAGGGTATTAGGGCGCAGTATTTT. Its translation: CASSDTQGIRAQYF.

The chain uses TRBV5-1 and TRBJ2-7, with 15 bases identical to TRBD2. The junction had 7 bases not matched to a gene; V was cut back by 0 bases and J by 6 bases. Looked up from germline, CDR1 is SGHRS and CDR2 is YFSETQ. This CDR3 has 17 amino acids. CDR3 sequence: CASSLGGLAGGVTEQYF. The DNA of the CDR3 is TGCGCCAGCAGCTTGGGCGGACTAGCGGGAGGGGTCACCGAGCAGTACTTC.

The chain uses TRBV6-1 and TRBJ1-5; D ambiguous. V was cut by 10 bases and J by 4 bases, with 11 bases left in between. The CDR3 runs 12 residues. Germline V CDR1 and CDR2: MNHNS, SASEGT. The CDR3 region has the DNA TGTGCCACACTCACAGCTAATCAGCCCCAGCATTTT. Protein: CATLTANQPQHF.

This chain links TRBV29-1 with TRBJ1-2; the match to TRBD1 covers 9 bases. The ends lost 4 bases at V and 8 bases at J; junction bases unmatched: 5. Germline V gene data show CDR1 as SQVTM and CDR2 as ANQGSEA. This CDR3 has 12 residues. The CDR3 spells CSVGRQGEGYTF. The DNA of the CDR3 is TGCAGCGTTGGTCGACAGGGGGAGGGCTACACCTTC.

The chain's CDR3 is CASSPRGAGGTEQYF. CDR3 sequence (DNA): TGTGCCAGCAGCCCGAGAGGAGCAGGGGGGACCGAGCAGTACTTC. The chain has TRBV9 and TRBJ2-7, with D possibly being TRBD1 (7 bases). V was cut by 4 bases and J by 6 bases, with 20 bases left in between. The length of the CDR3 is 15 residues. Per the germline V gene, CDR1 is SGDLS and CDR2 is YYNGEE.

The CDR3 nucleotides are TGTGCCAGCAGTTTAGAGGGGCGCGTAGCGGTACCCCAGTTCTTC. It codes for CASSLEGRVAVPQFF. The V and J genes are TRBV27 and TRBJ2-1; D is possibly TRBD2 (6 bases). CDR3 length equals 15 residues. From germline, CDR1 is MNHEY and CDR2 SMNVEV (reference sequence). Trimming shortened V by 2 bases and J by 13 bases, and 21 bases separated the two germline ends.

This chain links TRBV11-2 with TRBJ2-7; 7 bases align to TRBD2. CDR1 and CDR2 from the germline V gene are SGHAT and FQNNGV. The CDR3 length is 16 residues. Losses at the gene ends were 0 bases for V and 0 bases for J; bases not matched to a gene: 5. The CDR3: CASSLERLAPSYEQYF. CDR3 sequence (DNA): TGTGCCAGCAGCTTAGAAAGACTAGCCCCCTCCTACGAGCAGTACTTC.

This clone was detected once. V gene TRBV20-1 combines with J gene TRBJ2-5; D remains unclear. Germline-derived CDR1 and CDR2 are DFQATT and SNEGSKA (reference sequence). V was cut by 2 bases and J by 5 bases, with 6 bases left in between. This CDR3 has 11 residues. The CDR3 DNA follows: TGCAGTGCTAGATCCGTCGAGACCCAGTACTTC. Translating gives CSARSVETQYF.

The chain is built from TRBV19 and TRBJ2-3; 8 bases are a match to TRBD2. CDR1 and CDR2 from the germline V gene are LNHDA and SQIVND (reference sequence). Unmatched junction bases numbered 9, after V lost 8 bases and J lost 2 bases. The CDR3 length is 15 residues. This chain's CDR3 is CASHSRGGPTDTQYF. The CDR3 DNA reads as TGTGCCAGTCACTCCCGGGGGGGACCCACAGATACGCAGTATTTT.

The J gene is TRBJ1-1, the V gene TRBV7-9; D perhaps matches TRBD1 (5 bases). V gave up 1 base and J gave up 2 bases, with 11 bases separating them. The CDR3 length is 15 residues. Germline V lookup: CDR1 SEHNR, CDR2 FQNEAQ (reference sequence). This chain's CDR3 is CASSLGGVGNTEAFF. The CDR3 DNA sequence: TGTGCCAGCAGCTTAGGGGGCGTGGGCAACACTGAAGCTTTCTTT.

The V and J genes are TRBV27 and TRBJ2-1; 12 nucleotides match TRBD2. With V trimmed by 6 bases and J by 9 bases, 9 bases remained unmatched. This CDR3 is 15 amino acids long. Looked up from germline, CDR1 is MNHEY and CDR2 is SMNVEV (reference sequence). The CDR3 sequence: CASRTLAGGTREQFF. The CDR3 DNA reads TGTGCCAGCAGAACGCTAGCGGGAGGGACTCGTGAGCAGTTCTTC.

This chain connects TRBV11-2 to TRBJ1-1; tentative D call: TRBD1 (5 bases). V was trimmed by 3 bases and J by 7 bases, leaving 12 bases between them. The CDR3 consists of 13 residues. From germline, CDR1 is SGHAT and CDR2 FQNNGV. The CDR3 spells CASSFRVTGEAFF. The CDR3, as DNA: TGTGCCAGCAGCTTTAGGGTTACAGGTGAAGCTTTCTTT.